The T cell receptor beta chain described here comes from a study of T cell repertoires in cytomegalovirus infection. Study-wide background: Both CMV infection and a matching HLA type were indicated by public TCR beta signatures.

This clonotype was recorded many times. TCRdb re-analysed the reads in MiXCR, keeping a single row per CDR3 protein. The sample shows about 180,000 distinct CDR3 sequences, approximately 15% of them seen only once. The trim removed 1 base at V and 0 bases at J, leaving 8 bases unmatched. The CDR3 contains 17 residues. The material sequenced was PBMCs. This sequence joins TRBV12-3 or TRBV12-4 and TRBJ1-1; 7 nucleotides line up with TRBD1. The receptor was isolated from a human donor in good health (CMV status not recorded). Some clones in this sample may be carry-over from other donors' samples. CDR3 sequence: CASSLVLQGKVNTEAFF. In DNA form, the CDR3 reads TGTGCCAGCAGTTTAGTTCTACAGGGGAAGGTGAACACTGAAGCTTTCTTT.